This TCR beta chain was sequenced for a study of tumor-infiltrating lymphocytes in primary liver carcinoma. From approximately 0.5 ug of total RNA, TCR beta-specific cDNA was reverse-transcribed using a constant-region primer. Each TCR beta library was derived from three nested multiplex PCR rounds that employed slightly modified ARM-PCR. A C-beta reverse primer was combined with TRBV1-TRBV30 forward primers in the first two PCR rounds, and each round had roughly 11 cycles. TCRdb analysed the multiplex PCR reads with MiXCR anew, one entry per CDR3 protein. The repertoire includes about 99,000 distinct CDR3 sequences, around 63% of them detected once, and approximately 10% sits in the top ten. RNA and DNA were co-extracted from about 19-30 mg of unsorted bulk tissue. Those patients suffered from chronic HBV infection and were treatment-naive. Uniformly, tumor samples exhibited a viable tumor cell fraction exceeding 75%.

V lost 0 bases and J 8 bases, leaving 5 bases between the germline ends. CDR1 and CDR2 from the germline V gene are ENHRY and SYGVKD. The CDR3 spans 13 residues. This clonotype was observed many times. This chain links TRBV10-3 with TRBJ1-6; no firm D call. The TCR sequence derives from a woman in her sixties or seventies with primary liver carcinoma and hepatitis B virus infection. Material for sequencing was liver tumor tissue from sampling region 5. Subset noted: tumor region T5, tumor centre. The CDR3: CAISESGDSPLHF. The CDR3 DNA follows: TGTGCCATCAGTGAGTCCGGCGATTCACCCCTCCACTTT.